The clone carrying this TCR beta chain was seen only once. This record belongs to a study of blood T cell repertoires in COVID-19. In the study overall: The United States, Italy and Spain provided the acute and convalescent COVID-19 samples.

The protocol was immunoSEQ multiplex PCR, while the TCRdb copy is restricted to in-frame clones and leaves out a portion. Seen here are more than 85,000 clones, about 88% observed once, and the top ten hold roughly 2.8%. The TCR comes from a woman of 80 years or more with acute or convalescent COVID-19. Material: peripheral blood.

The DNA for the CDR3 is TGTGCCAGCAGCTTGGGATACAGGGGCATGGAGACCCAGTACTTC. Its translation: CASSLGYRGMETQYF. This chain uses TRBV5-4 with TRBJ2-5; 7 bases are shared with TRBD1. The CDR3 runs 15 residues. Germline CDR1 reads SGHNT; CDR2 reads YYREEE (reference sequence). The V segment lost 0 bases and the J segment 5 bases; nucleotides outside the gene matches: 7.